The 17 T cell receptor beta chains below were found in one sample sequenced in a study of Ad26.COV2.S vaccination and SARS-CoV-2 variants. TCRdb keeps only in-frame clones here, not all; method: immunoSEQ multiplex PCR. The sample consists of about 350,000 clones, approximately 85% of them appearing once. The sample's treatment: some 19 received Ad26.COV2.S at low or high dose, single or two shots; 5 received placebo; per-sample allocation not given. Specimen acquisition occurred on day 63 following the initial vaccine or placebo injection. The material sequenced was peripheral blood, taken in a trial of Ad26.COV2.S vaccine versus placebo. Every receptor here comes from a person between 18 and 65 years old who received the Ad26.COV2.S COVID-19 vaccine or a placebo.

The CDR3 is CASSPRGGSGYTF. CDR3 bases: TGTGCCAGCAGTCCCAGAGGGGGCAGTGGCTACACCTTC. The genes are TRBV27 and TRBJ1-2; 7 bases map to TRBD1. The CDR3 runs 13 residues. Germline V gives CDR1 MNHEY, CDR2 SMNVEV (reference sequence). Trimming cost V 5 bases and J 7 bases; bases outside gene matches: 7.

The chain links TRBV10-3 to TRBJ2-3; perhaps TRBD2 as D (6 bases). This CDR3 spans 15 amino acids. The ends were cut back, 6 bases at V and 2 bases at J, with 15 bases in the middle. Germline V gene lookup returns CDR1 ENHRY and CDR2 SYGVKD. CDR3 nucleotides: TGTGCCATCAGCGGAGGGAGCGGTCTCACAGATACGCAGTATTTT. This gives the protein CAISGGSGLTDTQYF.

The V call is TRBV4-3, the J call TRBJ2-3, with 10 bases that match TRBD2. The length of the CDR3 is 17 residues. Trimming at V came to 1 base and at J to 1 base, leaving 5 bases not matched to a gene. Germline lookup yields CDR1 LGHNA and CDR2 YSLEER. CDR3 in amino acids: CASSQAPSGGRTDTQYF. DNA for the CDR3: TGCGCCAGCAGCCAAGCTCCTAGCGGGGGACGCACAGATACGCAGTATTTT.

V gene TRBV30 combines with J gene TRBJ2-7; TRBD1 matches at 8 bases. Germline CDR1 and CDR2: GTSNPN and SVGIG (reference sequence). The J segment lost 8 bases and the V segment lost 5 bases, leaving 14 bases of the junction unmatched. The CDR3 runs 14 residues. CDR3 protein: CAWAETGDYSKQYF. DNA of the CDR3: TGTGCCTGGGCGGAGACAGGGGATTATTCCAAGCAGTACTTC.

V is TRBV6-2 or TRBV6-3 and J is TRBJ2-7; 7 nucleotides agree with TRBD1. CDR1 and CDR2 (germline): MNHEY, SVGEGT. V shed 6 bases and J 6 bases; nucleotides not matched to a gene: 5. The CDR3 totals 12 residues. As DNA, the CDR3 is TGTGCCAGCAGCCGACAGGGTCCCGAGCAGTACTTC. Amino acids: CASSRQGPEQYF.

V and J are TRBV9 and TRBJ2-3; D tentatively reads TRBD1 or TRBD2 (6 bases each). Deletions cut 4 bases from V and 0 bases from J, with 12 bases between. The CDR3 length is 15 residues. The germline V gene encodes CDR1 SGDLS and CDR2 YYNGEE. The CDR3 DNA is TGTGCCAGCAGCCCGGGGGCAGTTAGCACAGATACGCAGTATTTT. Residues: CASSPGAVSTDTQYF.

This clone was counted once. The chain carries TRBV3-1 (or the pseudogene TRBV3-2) and TRBJ1-1, with a tentative D call TRBD1 (5 bases). V lost 3 bases to trimming and J lost 4 bases, with 9 bases between them. This CDR3 has 13 residues. Germline V CDR1 and CDR2: LGHDT, YNNKEL (reference sequence). The CDR3 protein is CASSHGGSTEAFF. The DNA for the CDR3 is TGTGCCAGCAGCCATGGGGGGAGCACTGAAGCTTTCTTT.

This chain connects TRBV12-3 or TRBV12-4 to TRBJ2-2; D is undetermined. Trimming took 7 bases from V and 5 from J, leaving 5 bases between them. The CDR3 sequence is 11 residues long. The CDR3 DNA sequence: TGTGCCAGCACCCAAACCGGGGAGCTGTTTTTT. It yields the protein CASTQTGELFF.

The chain employs TRBV4-3 and TRBJ1-5; the match to TRBD1 covers 7 bases. The V and J ends lost 2 bases and 7 bases, in that order; junction bases with no gene match: 8. The CDR3 covers 15 residues. Per the germline V gene, CDR1 is LGHNA and CDR2 is YSLEER. The DNA of the CDR3 is TGCGCCAGCAGCCAACAAGACAGGGCGGGACAGCCCCAGCATTTT. Translated, it gives CASSQQDRAGQPQHF.

This sequence joins TRBV7-9 and TRBJ2-7; D gene unclear. The CDR3 consists of 15 residues. The germline V gene encodes CDR1 SEHNR and CDR2 FQNEAQ (reference sequence). V gave up 1 base and J gave up 0 bases, with 10 bases separating them. The CDR3 sequence: CASSLEPVLSYEQYF. Here the CDR3 DNA reads TGTGCCAGCAGCTTAGAACCTGTACTCTCCTACGAGCAGTACTTC.

This chain connects TRBV20-1 to TRBJ2-2; 9 nucleotides align to TRBD2. This CDR3 is built from 16 residues. Per germline, CDR1 DFQATT and CDR2 SNEGSKA (reference sequence). V trimming: 3 bases; J trimming: 5 bases; junction bases outside the gene matches: 10. Here the CDR3 reads CSASPRGGAGTGELFF. The CDR3 DNA reads TGCAGTGCTAGTCCTCGCGGGGGGGCCGGGACCGGGGAGCTGTTTTTT.

The chain recombines TRBV7-8 with TRBJ2-7; D not resolved. From germline, CDR1 is SGHVS and CDR2 FQNEAQ. The CDR3 sequence is 14 residues long. Between the trimmed V and J ends, which lost 1 base and 3 bases, there was a span of 10 bases. CDR3 amino acids: CASSLVEAYYEQYF. The CDR3 nucleotides read TGTGCCAGCAGCTTAGTTGAAGCATACTACGAGCAGTACTTC.

The sample holds one count of this clone. The V gene is TRBV24-1, the J gene TRBJ2-1; the D gene is possibly TRBD1 (6 bases). Germline values: CDR1 KGHDR, CDR2 SFDVKD. V was pared by 1 base and J by 5 bases, with 8 bases between. CDR3 length: 14 residues. DNA for the CDR3: TGTGCCACCAGTGATTTAGGGGGAGACAATGAGCAGTTCTTC. Amino acids: CATSDLGGDNEQFF.

The chain has TRBV2 and TRBJ2-6; D gene uncertain. Per the germline V gene, CDR1 is SNHLY and CDR2 is FYNNEI. V was shortened by 1 base and J by 1 base, with 5 bases between the two germline ends. The CDR3 runs 15 residues. Here the CDR3 reads CASSEGGSGANVLTF. CDR3 bases: TGTGCCAGCAGTGAAGGGGGTTCTGGGGCCAACGTCCTGACTTTC.

The chain couples TRBV7-8 to TRBJ2-7; possibly TRBD1 or TRBD2 for D (5 bases each). Germline CDR1 SGHVS, CDR2 FQNEAQ. Trimming removed 1 base from V and 9 bases from J, with 13 bases in between. CDR3 size: 13 residues. DNA for the CDR3: TGTGCCAGCAGCTTAGTACAGGCCGCGGGGCAGTACTTC. Its protein product is CASSLVQAAGQYF.

This chain connects TRBV4-3 to TRBJ2-3; no definite D call. V was trimmed by 3 bases and J by 5 bases, leaving 15 bases between them. This CDR3 contains 15 residues. From germline, CDR1 is LGHNA and CDR2 YSLEER. This CDR3 is CASSHSQAEEDTQYF. As DNA, the CDR3 is TGCGCCAGCAGCCACTCTCAGGCCGAGGAAGATACGCAGTATTTT.

V is TRBV6-5 and J is TRBJ1-6; 7 positions match TRBD1. The V segment lost 5 bases and the J segment 10 bases; nucleotides outside the gene matches: 5. Germline V gives CDR1 MNHEY, CDR2 SVGAGI. The CDR3 length is 13 residues. CDR3 amino acids: CASSLDRDSPLHF. The CDR3 DNA is TGTGCCAGCAGTCTCGACAGGGACTCACCCCTCCACTTT.